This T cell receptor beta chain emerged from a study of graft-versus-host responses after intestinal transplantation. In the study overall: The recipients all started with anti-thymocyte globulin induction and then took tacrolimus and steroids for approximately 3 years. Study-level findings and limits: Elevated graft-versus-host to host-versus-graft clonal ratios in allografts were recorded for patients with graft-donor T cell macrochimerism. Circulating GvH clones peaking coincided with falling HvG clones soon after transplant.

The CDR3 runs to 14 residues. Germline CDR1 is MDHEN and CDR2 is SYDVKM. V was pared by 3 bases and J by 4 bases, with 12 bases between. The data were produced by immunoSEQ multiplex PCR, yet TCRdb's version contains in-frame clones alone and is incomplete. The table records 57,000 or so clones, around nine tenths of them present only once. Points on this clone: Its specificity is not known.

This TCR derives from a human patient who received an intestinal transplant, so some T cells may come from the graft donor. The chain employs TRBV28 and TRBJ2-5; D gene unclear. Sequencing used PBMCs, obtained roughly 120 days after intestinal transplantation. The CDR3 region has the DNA TGTGCCAGCAGTTTGGGCAGAGTGGCAGAGACCCAGTACTTC. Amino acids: CASSLGRVAETQYF.